The 18 T cell receptor beta chains listed next were all sequenced from one sample in a study of T cells after yellow fever vaccination. TCRdb reanalysed the 5' RACE reads using MiXCR and keeps one entry per CDR3 protein. Of about 330,000 distinct CDR3 sequences in the sample, 7% to 10% are singletons; the top ten hold 17%. The specimen comprised PBMCs, sampled roughly 47 days after the first yellow fever vaccination. The receptors derive from a man younger than 35 who received the YFV17D yellow fever vaccine.

Only a few counts were recorded for this clonotype. The chain recombines TRBV20-1 with TRBJ2-3, with D maybe TRBD2 (6 bases). With 6 bases removed from V and 5 bases from J, the gap between germline ends came to 15 bases. The CDR3 is made up of 13 amino acids. Per germline, CDR1 DFQATT and CDR2 SNEGSKA (reference sequence). CDR3 protein: CSARGGVGDTQYF. The CDR3 nucleotides are TGCAGTGCGCGAGGCGGGGTAGGAGATACGCAGTATTTT.

There are a few counts of this clonotype. This chain uses TRBV7-9 with TRBJ2-2; D unresolved. The V end was cut by 6 bases, the J end by 7 bases, with 6 bases between. The germline V gene has CDR1 SEHNR and CDR2 FQNEAQ (reference sequence). The CDR3 runs 11 residues. The CDR3 here is CASRIGGELFF. CDR3 DNA sequence: TGTGCCAGCAGAATAGGCGGGGAGCTGTTTTTT.

The chain recombines TRBV4-2 with TRBJ2-7; D call uncertain. Per germline, CDR1 LGHNA and CDR2 YNFKEQ. The CDR3 contains 14 residues. CDR3 nucleotides: TGTGCCATCAGCCCTGAGCTAGGATCCTACGAGCAGTACGTC. Amino acids: CAISPELGSYEQYV.

The chain couples TRBV6-2 or TRBV6-3 to TRBJ2-7, with D hard to call. The germline CDR1 and CDR2 sequences are MNHEY and SVGEGT. The CDR3 spans 13 residues. The V gene lost 10 bases and the J gene lost 3 bases, with 16 bases spanning the gap. The chain's CDR3 is CATTRLPGYEQYV. In DNA form, the CDR3 reads TGTGCCACCACCAGACTGCCTGGCTACGAGCAGTACGTC.

The rearrangement uses TRBV2 and TRBJ1-5, with 9 bases aligning to TRBD1. The germline V gene encodes CDR1 SNHLY and CDR2 FYNNEI. CDR3 length equals 14 residues. The J segment lost 7 bases and the V segment lost 6 bases, leaving 7 bases of the junction unmatched. CDR3 DNA: TGTGCCAGCAGCGGAGACAGGGGGTTACAGCCCCAGCATTTT. Its translation is CASSGDRGLQPQHF.

This clonotype was detected a few times. CDR3 amino acids: CASSLAFGASNTEAFF. The DNA of the CDR3 is TGTGCCAGCAGCTTAGCTTTTGGGGCGTCGAACACTGAAGCTTTCTTT. This chain connects TRBV7-2 to TRBJ1-1; a weak D match, TRBD1 (5 bases). CDR3 length equals 16 residues. Germline CDR1 and CDR2: SGHTA and FQGNSA. With 0 bases removed from V and 1 base from J, the gap between germline ends came to 12 bases.

The table lists this clonotype with a few counts. The chain uses TRBV5-4 and TRBJ2-2; a weak D match, TRBD2 (5 bases). The V end lost 2 bases, the J end lost 0 bases, and 14 bases lay between the germline ends. The CDR3 loop spans 17 amino acids. Germline assignment: CDR1 SGHNT and CDR2 YYREEE (reference sequence). CDR3 coding DNA: TGTGCCAGCAGCTTCTTAGGTGGACTTCCGAACACCGGGGAGCTGTTTTTT. It translates to CASSFLGGLPNTGELFF.

The chain has TRBV4-1 and TRBJ2-1, with D possibly matching TRBD2 (6 bases). Looked up from germline, CDR1 is MGHRA and CDR2 is YSYEKL. With 2 bases removed from V and 7 bases from J, the gap between germline ends came to 12 bases. This CDR3 spans 14 amino acids. CDR3 DNA: TGCGCCAGCAGCCAAATCCTAGGAGGGAATGAGCAGTTCTTC. It specifies CASSQILGGNEQFF.

This clonotype was detected once. The chain uses TRBV5-6 and TRBJ2-4, with unresolved D. The CDR3 runs 14 residues. V shed 6 bases and J shed 5 bases, with 15 bases lying between them. Per germline, CDR1 SGHDT and CDR2 YYEEEE. The CDR3 sequence is CASTTVPWENIQYF. The CDR3 DNA sequence: TGTGCCAGCACCACGGTCCCTTGGGAAAACATTCAGTACTTC.

This clonotype was detected only a few times. The rearrangement joins TRBV5-6 to TRBJ2-7; a weak D match, TRBD2 (5 bases). V was shortened by 5 bases and J by 2 bases, with 11 bases between the two germline ends. The CDR3 is 13 residues long. Germline lookup yields CDR1 SGHDT and CDR2 YYEEEE. The CDR3 region is CASRRRGTYEQYF. The CDR3 nucleotides read TGTGCCAGCAGAAGACGAGGGACCTACGAGCAGTACTTC.

The gene calls are TRBV4-1 and TRBJ2-2; TRBD1 or TRBD2 may be the D gene (5 bases each). The V and J ends lost 1 base and 4 bases respectively, with 7 bases between them. The CDR3 runs 14 residues. The V gene's germline CDR1 is MGHRA and CDR2 YSYEKL. CDR3 region: CASSQVRGTGELFF. The CDR3 DNA reads TGCGCCAGCAGCCAAGTGAGGGGCACCGGGGAGCTGTTTTTT.

In its sample, this clonotype was seen many times. The J gene is TRBJ2-3, the V gene TRBV20-1; D is ambiguous. This CDR3 contains 12 residues. Per germline, CDR1 DFQATT and CDR2 SNEGSKA (reference sequence). V was trimmed by 5 bases and J by 0 bases, leaving 6 bases between them. DNA for the CDR3: TGCAGTGCTCCTCGGAGCACAGATACGCAGTATTTT. It encodes CSAPRSTDTQYF.

This chain links TRBV20-1 with TRBJ1-1; the D gene is possibly TRBD1 (6 bases). The CDR3 has 15 amino acids. Germline CDR1 reads DFQATT; CDR2 reads SNEGSKA (reference sequence). V gave up 0 bases and J gave up 5 bases, with 16 bases separating them. The CDR3 sequence: CSARDGVGGETEAFF. As DNA, the CDR3 is TGCAGTGCTAGAGATGGGGTAGGGGGTGAGACTGAAGCTTTCTTT.

The genes are TRBV5-4 and TRBJ2-7; D perhaps matches TRBD1 (6 bases). The CDR3 is 13 amino acids. The V gene lost 4 bases and the J gene lost 0 bases, with 8 bases spanning the gap. Germline V CDR1 and CDR2: SGHNT, YYREEE (reference sequence). The chain's CDR3 is CASSEDSSYEQYF. The CDR3 nucleotides read TGTGCCAGCAGCGAGGACAGCTCCTACGAGCAGTACTTC.

The CDR3 sequence is CASSSYSGGLYNEQFF. The CDR3 region has the DNA TGCGCCAGCAGCTCCTATAGCGGGGGGCTCTACAATGAGCAGTTCTTC. J is TRBJ2-1 and V is TRBV5-1, with 10 bases aligning to TRBD2. This CDR3 has 16 amino acids. Germline V gene lookup returns CDR1 SGHRS and CDR2 YFSETQ. V shed 3 bases and J 3 bases; nucleotides not matched to a gene: 6.

The rearrangement links TRBV14 to TRBJ2-6; D is ambiguous. The ends were cut back, 2 bases at V and 12 bases at J, with 5 bases in the middle. The germline V gene encodes CDR1 SGHDN and CDR2 FVKESK. This CDR3 region has 11 residues. The CDR3 is CASSQSVVLTF. The DNA of the CDR3 is TGTGCCAGCAGCCAATCCGTCGTCCTGACTTTC. The full variable domain, its missing parts supplied by reference TRBV14 and TRBJ2-6, is EAGVTQFPSHSVIEKGQTVTLRCDPISGHDNLYWYRRVMGKEIKFLLHFVKESKQDESGMPNNRFLAERTGGTYSTLKVQPAELEDSGVYFCASSQSVVLTFGAGSRLTVL.

This sequence joins TRBV14 and TRBJ2-5, with 8 bases matching TRBD1. In germline, CDR1 is SGHDN, CDR2 FVKESK. Trimming removed 6 bases from V and 5 bases from J; junction bases left unmatched: 5. The length of the CDR3 is 13 residues. CDR3 bases: TGTGCCAGCAGGAAGACAGGGGTGGAGACCCAGTACTTC. Its translation is CASRKTGVETQYF. The full variable domain, with the rest looked up from reference TRBV14 and TRBJ2-5, is EAGVTQFPSHSVIEKGQTVTLRCDPISGHDNLYWYRRVMGKEIKFLLHFVKESKQDESGMPNNRFLAERTGGTYSTLKVQPAELEDSGVYFCASRKTGVETQYFGPGTRLLVL.

In this sample, this clonotype turned up many times. This chain links TRBV20-1 with TRBJ2-1; D possibly corresponds to TRBD2 (5 bases). The CDR3 is made up of 12 amino acids. CDR1 DFQATT and CDR2 SNEGSKA come from the germline V gene (reference sequence). With 2 bases removed from V and 8 bases from J, the gap between germline ends came to 10 bases. CDR3 sequence: CSARLSGYEQFF. In nucleotides, the CDR3 is TGCAGTGCTAGATTGAGCGGCTATGAGCAGTTCTTC.